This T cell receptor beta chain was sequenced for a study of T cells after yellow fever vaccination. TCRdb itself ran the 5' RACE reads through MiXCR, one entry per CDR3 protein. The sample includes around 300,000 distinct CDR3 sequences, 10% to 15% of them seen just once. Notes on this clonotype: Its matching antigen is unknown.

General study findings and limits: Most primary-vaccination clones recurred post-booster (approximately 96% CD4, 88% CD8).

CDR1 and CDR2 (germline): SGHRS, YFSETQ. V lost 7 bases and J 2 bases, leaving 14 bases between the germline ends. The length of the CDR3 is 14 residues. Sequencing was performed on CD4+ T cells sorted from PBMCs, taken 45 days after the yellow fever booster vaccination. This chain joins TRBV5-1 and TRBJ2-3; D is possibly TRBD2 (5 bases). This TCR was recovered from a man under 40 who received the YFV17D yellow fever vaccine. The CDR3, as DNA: TGCGCCAGCGTCCAGGAGGCGTCCACAGATACGCAGTATTTT. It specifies CASVQEASTDTQYF.